A single sample gave rise to the 3 T cell receptor beta chains below, sequenced in a study of blood T cell repertoires in COVID-19. Sequencing used immunoSEQ multiplex PCR; TCRdb keeps in-frame clones, though not all of them. The sample lists 120,000 or so clones, 85% to 90% occurring once. Sequencing input: peripheral blood. All receptors come from a man aged 55 to 70 with acute or convalescent COVID-19.

The chain recombines TRBV18 with TRBJ1-3, with TRBD1 as a possible D gene (6 bases). The V gene's germline CDR1 is KGHSH and CDR2 LQKENI. CDR3 size: 15 residues. V lost 6 bases and J 0 bases, leaving 12 bases between the germline ends. This chain's CDR3 is CASSPVTGSGNTIYF. The CDR3 bases are TGTGCCAGCTCGCCAGTGACAGGCTCTGGAAACACCATATATTTT.

Comments on this clone: The germline gene is not matched at one end of the junction; a read error may be the cause. V gene TRBV28 combines with J gene TRBJ2-1; TRBD1 is a possible D gene (6 bases). This CDR3 is 13 amino acids long. Germline lookup yields CDR1 MDHEN and CDR2 SYDVKM. The DNA of the CDR3 is TGTGCCAGCATTTTACAGGGTCGCAATGAGCAGTTCTTC. It yields the protein CASILQGRNEQFF. The entire variable domain, with the rest obtained from reference TRBV28 and TRBJ2-1, is as follows: DVKVTQSSRYLVKRTGEKVFLECVQDMDHENMFWYRQDPGLGLRLIYFSYDVKMKEKGDIPEGYSVSREKKERFSLILESASTNQTSMYLCASILQGRNEQFFGPGTRLTVL.

V is TRBV11-2 and J is TRBJ2-2, with D tentatively TRBD1 (6 bases). Trimming shortened V by 3 bases and J by 3 bases, and 14 bases separated the two germline ends. This CDR3 is 16 amino acids long. Germline CDR1 SGHAT, CDR2 FQNNGV. CDR3 sequence: CASSFSWAGDTGELFF. The CDR3 nucleotides are TGTGCCAGCAGCTTTTCTTGGGCAGGGGACACCGGGGAGCTGTTTTTT.